The clone carrying this T cell receptor beta chain came up many times. The antigen is undetermined. Total RNA, at least 6 micrograms per sample, came from PBMCs. The CDR3 spans 12 residues. The germline gives CDR1 KGHSH, CDR2 LQKENI. Between the trimmed V and J ends, which lost 8 bases and 5 bases, there was a span of 11 bases. It was with a sample-barcoded 5' primer and a J-beta primer mix that a second PCR of about 6 to 11 cycles was run. Each TCR beta cDNA got a 12-nucleotide random molecular identifier. All samples gave at least 2.5 million CDR3-containing paired-end reads. TCRdb ran MiXCR on the 5' RACE reads and lists one entry per CDR3 protein. The table records 1.4 million to 1.5 million distinct CDR3 sequences, around 39% of them present only once. The sample belongs to a study of blood T cells in healthy people across ages. Study-level results: Leaving the PBMCs unsorted stopped any conclusive comparison of naive versus antigen-experienced cells.

This clonotype originated in a woman under 30 in good health. The chain carries TRBV18 and TRBJ2-3; possible D gene TRBD2, 5 bases. Input material: blood. The CDR3 DNA reads as TGTGCCAGCAGCCCCCGGGAAGATACGCAGTATTTT. It specifies CASSPREDTQYF. The full variable domain, with the rest looked up from reference TRBV18 and TRBJ2-3, is NAGVMQNPRHLVRRRGQEARLRCSPMKGHSHVYWYRQLPEEGLKFMVYLQKENIIDESGMPKERFSAEFPKEGPSILRIQQVVRGDSAAYFCASSPREDTQYFGPGTRLTVL.